This TCR beta chain was identified during a study of radiation and T cells in renal cell carcinoma. Time point of the sample: baseline pretreatment blood. Described treatment: 15 Gy SBRT to primary tumor, nephrectomy 4 weeks later. About this clone itself: Its antigen is as yet unknown.

The germline V gene has CDR1 MGHRA and CDR2 YSYEKL. The CDR3 length is 16 residues. V was pared by 1 base and J by 3 bases, with 7 bases of the junction left unmatched. Method: immunoSEQ multiplex PCR; TCRdb's copy keeps in-frame clones and lacks some. The table lists about 88,000 clones, roughly 90% of them singletons. Study-wide results and limits: Top tumor clonotypes rose in blood 2 weeks post-radiation, then contracted.

Source: blood, taken from a patient whose treatment included radiotherapy and nephrectomy. The source of this sequence is a man aged 50-59 years with renal cell carcinoma. The rearrangement uses TRBV4-1 and TRBJ1-1; TRBD1 agrees at 8 bases. Here the CDR3 reads CASSQGRQGWYTEAFF. The CDR3 DNA sequence: TGCGCCAGCAGCCAAGGAAGACAGGGGTGGTACACTGAAGCTTTCTTT.